This T cell receptor (beta chain) was retrieved from a study of a mutant IDH1 vaccine in newly diagnosed glioma. Stated time point: week 23, last vaccination. Alongside topical imiquimod, each dose of vaccine comprised 300 ug of mutant IDH1 20-mer peptide. Assay used: immunoSEQ multiplex PCR; TCRdb lists only in-frame clones, some missing. In the table there are about 64,000 clones, about 85% of which are singletons. Unmatched junction bases numbered 3, after V lost 1 base and J lost 7 bases. Germline CDR1 reads LGHNA; CDR2 reads YNFKEQ. CDR3 length: 15 amino acids. This clone was observed a handful of times. Antigen unknown.

The sequence was collected from a man aged 25 to 40 with glioma. The chain couples TRBV4-2 to TRBJ2-1; 11 bases line up with TRBD2. The specimen comprised PBMCs, sampled from a glioma patient whose treatment included an IDH1 peptide vaccine. The CDR3 DNA reads as TGTGCCAGCAGCCAAGGGCTAGCGGGGGGAAATGAGCAGTTCTTC. This codes for CASSQGLAGGNEQFF.